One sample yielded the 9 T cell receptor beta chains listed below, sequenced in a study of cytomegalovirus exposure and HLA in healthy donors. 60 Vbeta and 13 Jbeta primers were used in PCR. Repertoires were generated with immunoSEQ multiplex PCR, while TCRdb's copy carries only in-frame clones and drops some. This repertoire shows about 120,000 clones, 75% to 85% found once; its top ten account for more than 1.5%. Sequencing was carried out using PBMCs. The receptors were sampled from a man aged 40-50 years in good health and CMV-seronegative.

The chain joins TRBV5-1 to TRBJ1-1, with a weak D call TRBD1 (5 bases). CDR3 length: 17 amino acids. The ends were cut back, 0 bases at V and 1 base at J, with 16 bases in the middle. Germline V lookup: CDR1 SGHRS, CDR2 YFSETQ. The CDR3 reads CASSLGTGGSSNTEAFF. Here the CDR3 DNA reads TGCGCCAGCAGCTTGGGTACCGGGGGATCCTCGAACACTGAAGCTTTCTTT. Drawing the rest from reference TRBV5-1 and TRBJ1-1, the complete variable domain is KAGVTQTPRYLIKTRGQQVTLSCSPISGHRSVSWYQQTPGQGLQFLFEYFSETQRNKGNFPGRFSGRQFSNSRSEMNVSTLELGDSALYLCASSLGTGGSSNTEAFFGQGTRLTVV.

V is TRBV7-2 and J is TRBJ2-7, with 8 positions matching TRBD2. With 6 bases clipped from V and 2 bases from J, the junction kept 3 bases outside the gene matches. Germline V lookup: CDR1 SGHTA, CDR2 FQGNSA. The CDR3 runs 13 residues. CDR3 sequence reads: CASRDGGAYEQYF. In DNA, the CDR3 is TGTGCCAGCAGAGACGGGGGGGCCTACGAGCAGTACTTC.

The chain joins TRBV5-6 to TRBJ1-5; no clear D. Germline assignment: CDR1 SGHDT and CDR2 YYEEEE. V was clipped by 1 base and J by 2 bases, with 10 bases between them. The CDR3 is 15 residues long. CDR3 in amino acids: CASSLSGSGNQPQHF. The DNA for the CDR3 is TGTGCCAGCAGCTTGTCGGGAAGCGGCAATCAGCCCCAGCATTTT.

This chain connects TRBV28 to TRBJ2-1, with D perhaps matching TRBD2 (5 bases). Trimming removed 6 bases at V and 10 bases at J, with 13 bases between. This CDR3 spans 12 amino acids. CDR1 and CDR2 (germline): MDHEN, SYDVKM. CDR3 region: CASREPSTEQFF. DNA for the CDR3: TGTGCCAGCAGAGAGCCTAGCACCGAGCAGTTCTTC.

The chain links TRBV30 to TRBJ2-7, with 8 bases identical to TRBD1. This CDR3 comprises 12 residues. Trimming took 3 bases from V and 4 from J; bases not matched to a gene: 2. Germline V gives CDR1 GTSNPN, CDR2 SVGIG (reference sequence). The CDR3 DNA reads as TGTGCCTGGAGCGGACAGGGTTACGAGCAGTACTTC. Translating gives CAWSGQGYEQYF.

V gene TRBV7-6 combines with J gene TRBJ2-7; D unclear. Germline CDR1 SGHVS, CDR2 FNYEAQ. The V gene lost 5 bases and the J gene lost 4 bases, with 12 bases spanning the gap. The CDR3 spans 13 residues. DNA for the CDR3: TGTGCCAGCAGCGTGGCAGGTCCATACGAGCAGTACTTC. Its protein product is CASSVAGPYEQYF.

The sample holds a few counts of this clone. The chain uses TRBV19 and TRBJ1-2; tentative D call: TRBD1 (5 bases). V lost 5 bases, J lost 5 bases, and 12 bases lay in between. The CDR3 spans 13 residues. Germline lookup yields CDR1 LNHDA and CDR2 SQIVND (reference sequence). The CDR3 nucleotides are TGTGCCAGTAGTCCCTCCGGGGGGTATGGCTACACCTTC. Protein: CASSPSGGYGYTF.

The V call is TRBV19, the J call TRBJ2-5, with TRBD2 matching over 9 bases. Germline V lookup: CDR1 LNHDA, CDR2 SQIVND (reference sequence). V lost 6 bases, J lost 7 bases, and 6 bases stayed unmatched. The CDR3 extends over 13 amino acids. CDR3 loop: CASRGAGGPTQYF. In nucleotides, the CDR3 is TGTGCCAGTAGAGGGGCGGGAGGGCCGACCCAGTACTTC.

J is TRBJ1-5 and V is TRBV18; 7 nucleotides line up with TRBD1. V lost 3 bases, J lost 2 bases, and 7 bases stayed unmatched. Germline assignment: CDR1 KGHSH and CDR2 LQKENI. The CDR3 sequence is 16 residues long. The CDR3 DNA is TGTGCCAGCTCACCCCAGGGGGAAAGGGGCAATCAGCCCCAGCATTTT. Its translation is CASSPQGERGNQPQHF.